The 8 T cell receptor beta chains given below trace back to one sample, sequenced in a study of a mutant IDH1 vaccine in newly diagnosed glioma. Generated by immunoSEQ multiplex PCR, the TCRdb table keeps only in-frame clones and is missing some. The sample yields about 88,000 clones, more than 65% seen once. This sample's time point: baseline, week 1 (first vaccination visit). Treatment indicated: pre-vaccination baseline after standard-of-care therapy. The input for sequencing was PBMCs, taken from a glioma patient treated with radiotherapy, temozolomide or both. The receptors were gathered from a man in his forties with glioma. Some clones in this sample may be carry-over from other donors' samples.

The rearrangement links TRBV29-1 to TRBJ2-1; D possibly corresponds to TRBD1 (6 bases). Trimming shortened V by 0 bases and J by 7 bases, and 10 bases separated the two germline ends. CDR1 SQVTM and CDR2 ANQGSEA come from the germline V gene. The CDR3 consists of 13 residues. This CDR3 reads CSVEEWQGNEQFF. The CDR3 DNA sequence: TGCAGCGTTGAAGAGTGGCAGGGGAATGAGCAGTTCTTC.

This chain uses TRBV9 with TRBJ2-7; a possible D gene is TRBD2 (6 bases). CDR1 is SGDLS and CDR2 is YYNGEE in the germline V gene. This CDR3 has 15 amino acids. V shed 1 base and J shed 1 base, with 12 bases lying between them. The DNA of the CDR3 is TGTGCCAGCAGCGTAACGGGACTGCCATCCTACGAGCAGTACTTC. This codes for CASSVTGLPSYEQYF.

This clone occurred a few times. This chain links TRBV7-8 with TRBJ1-3; 7 bases agree with TRBD1. This CDR3 is 16 amino acids long. V was clipped by 5 bases and J by 0 bases; unmatched bases: 7. Germline V gene data show CDR1 as SGHVS and CDR2 as FQNEAQ. CDR3 sequence (DNA): TGTGCCAGCAGCGTAACAGGGGCATTCTCTGGAAACACCATATATTTT. This translates into CASSVTGAFSGNTIYF.

V and J are TRBV29-1 and TRBJ1-3; 7 bases agree with TRBD1. The J segment lost 1 base and the V segment lost 4 bases, leaving 4 bases of the junction unmatched. CDR1 is SQVTM, CDR2 ANQGSEA, per germline. CDR3 length: 14 amino acids. The DNA for the CDR3 is TGCAGCGTTGCCCGACAGGGTTCTGGAAACACCATATATTTT. Translating gives CSVARQGSGNTIYF. Based on the CDR3 plus reference TRBV29-1 and TRBJ1-3, the full variable domain is SAVISQKPSRDICQRGTSLTIQCQVDSQVTMMFWYRQQPGQSLTLIATANQGSEATYESGFVIDKFPISRPNLTFSTLTVSNMSPEDSSIYLCSVARQGSGNTIYFGEGSWLTVV.

V gene TRBV30 combines with J gene TRBJ1-5; no definite D call. From germline, CDR1 is GTSNPN and CDR2 SVGIG (reference sequence). Trimming cost V 3 bases and J 9 bases, with 18 bases left between them. The CDR3 covers 14 residues. CDR3 residues: CAWSPGRTPGPQHF. CDR3 in DNA: TGTGCCTGGAGCCCCGGGAGGACTCCCGGGCCCCAGCATTTT.

V is TRBV11-2 and J is TRBJ1-1, with no clear D. V lost 0 bases to trimming and J lost 6 bases, with 8 bases between them. This CDR3 is built from 13 residues. From germline, CDR1 is SGHAT and CDR2 FQNNGV. CDR3: CASSLEAPAEAFF. The DNA of the CDR3 is TGTGCCAGCAGCTTAGAGGCCCCGGCTGAAGCTTTCTTT.

The rearrangement links TRBV5-1 to TRBJ1-5, with D possibly being TRBD1 (6 bases). V gave up 4 bases and J gave up 2 bases, with 13 bases separating them. The germline V gene has CDR1 SGHRS and CDR2 YFSETQ. The CDR3 is 15 residues long. The CDR3 bases are TGCGCCAGCAGCGCTGGGGGCATCGGCAATCAGCCCCAGCATTTT. It codes for CASSAGGIGNQPQHF. Complete variable domain (other parts from reference TRBV5-1 and TRBJ1-5): KAGVTQTPRYLIKTRGQQVTLSCSPISGHRSVSWYQQTPGQGLQFLFEYFSETQRNKGNFPGRFSGRQFSNSRSEMNVSTLELGDSALYLCASSAGGIGNQPQHFGDGTRLSIL.

The chain has TRBV6-5 and TRBJ2-7; D not resolved. CDR1 is MNHEY and CDR2 is SVGAGI in the germline V gene. The CDR3 has 14 residues. Trimming shortened V by 4 bases and J by 3 bases, and 13 bases separated the two germline ends. CDR3 region: CASSSSGGVYEQYF. The CDR3 coding sequence is TGTGCCAGCAGTTCATCCGGCGGCGTCTACGAGCAGTACTTC.